This entry describes one T cell receptor beta chain. The antigen remains undetermined. CDR1 is LNHNV, CDR2 YYDKDF, per germline (reference sequence). This CDR3 has 14 amino acids. The ends lost 3 bases at V and 2 bases at J; junction bases unmatched: 1. The data belong to a study of T cells in Graves' hyperthyroidism and ophthalmopathy. Study conclusions and caveats: With a median lead of approximately 6.4 months before onset, the model predicted ophthalmopathy. The blood repertoire included most of the expanded thyroid clonotypes above 0.001.

The TCR beta CDR3 regions underwent amplification using RNA transcripts as the source. Primed by the HTBI set, a first-round RT-PCR was run on the TCR CDR3. TCRdb passed the multiplex PCR reads through MiXCR, listing each CDR3 protein once. The sample includes 550,000 to 700,000 distinct CDR3 sequences, roughly 14% of them seen just once. Patients with uncontrolled infections, other autoimmune diseases, pregnancy or lactation were excluded. It was 10 ml of fresh peripheral blood that supplied the PBMCs. V and J are TRBV15 and TRBJ2-7, with 10 bases that match TRBD2. The TCR sequence derives from a woman in her 40s with Graves' ophthalmopathy. The specimen sequenced was blood. DNA for the CDR3: TGTGCCACCAGCAGGGGGACTAGCGCCTACGAGCAGTACTTC. Its translation: CATSRGTSAYEQYF. Drawing the rest from reference TRBV15 and TRBJ2-7, the complete variable domain is DAMVIQNPRYQVTQFGKPVTLSCSQTLNHNVMYWYQQKSSQAPKLLFHYYDKDFNNEADTPDNFQSRRPNTSFCFLDIRSPGLGDTAMYLCATSRGTSAYEQYFGPGTRLTVT.